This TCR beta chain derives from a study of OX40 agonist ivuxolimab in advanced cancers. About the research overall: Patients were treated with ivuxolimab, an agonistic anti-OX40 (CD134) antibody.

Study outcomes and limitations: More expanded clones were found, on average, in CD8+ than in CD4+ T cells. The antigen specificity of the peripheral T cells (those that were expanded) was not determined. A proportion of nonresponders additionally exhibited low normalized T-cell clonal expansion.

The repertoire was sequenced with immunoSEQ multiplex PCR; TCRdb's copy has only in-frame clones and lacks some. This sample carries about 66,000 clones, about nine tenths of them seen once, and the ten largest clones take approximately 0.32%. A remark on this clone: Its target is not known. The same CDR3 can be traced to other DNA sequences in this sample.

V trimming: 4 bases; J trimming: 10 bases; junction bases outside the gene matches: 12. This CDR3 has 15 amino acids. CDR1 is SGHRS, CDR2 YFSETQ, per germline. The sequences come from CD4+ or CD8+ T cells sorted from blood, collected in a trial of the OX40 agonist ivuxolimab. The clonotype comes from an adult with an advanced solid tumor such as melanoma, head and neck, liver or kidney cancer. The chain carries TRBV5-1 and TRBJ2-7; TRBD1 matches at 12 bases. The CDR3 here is CASSTGTGGMGEQYF. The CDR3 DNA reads TGCGCCAGCAGCACTGGGACAGGGGGCATGGGCGAACAGTACTTC. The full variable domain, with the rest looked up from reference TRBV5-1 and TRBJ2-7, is KAGVTQTPRYLIKTRGQQVTLSCSPISGHRSVSWYQQTPGQGLQFLFEYFSETQRNKGNFPGRFSGRQFSNSRSEMNVSTLELGDSALYLCASSTGTGGMGEQYFGPGTRLTVT.